What follows are 8 T cell receptor beta chains derived from one specimen sequenced in a study of blood T cells in healthy people across ages (dated by TCRdb to between 2014 and 2016). The library was made by 5' RACE. Sequencing instrument: Illumina HiSeq 2500. The second PCR ran for about 7 to 11 cycles and used a J-beta primer mix along with a sample-barcoded 5' primer. TCRdb reprocessed the public reads (quality trimming at Q25 with fastp, clone calling with MiXCR) and kept in-frame beta chains. Each record represents a unique CDR3 protein, reported with the most common genes and DNA among its rows. This sample holds about 970,000 distinct CDR3 sequences; roughly 51% were observed only once. The ten largest clones take up over 20% of the sample. The sequencing sample was made of blood. Receptor source: an older woman in good health.

The CDR3 loop reads CASSQLTVTGVYFGYTF. The CDR3 DNA sequence: TGTGCCAGCAGCCAATTAACTGTGACAGGGGTTTATTTTGGCTACACCTTC. The V and J genes are TRBV7-2 and TRBJ1-2, with 8 nucleotides matching TRBD1. From germline, CDR1 is SGHTA and CDR2 FQGNSA. The CDR3 sequence is 17 residues long. V shed 5 bases and J 7 bases; nucleotides not matched to a gene: 18. Full variable domain (remainder filled in from reference TRBV7-2 and TRBJ1-2): GAGVSQSPSNKVTEKGKDVELRCDPISGHTALYWYRQSLGQGLEFLIYFQGNSAPDKSGLPSDRFSAERTGGSVSTLTIQRTQQEDSAVYLCASSQLTVTGVYFGYTFGSGTRLTVV.

This clonotype was seen repeatedly, ten times or more. The rearrangement links TRBV3-1 to TRBJ2-6; 7 nucleotides align to TRBD1. The CDR3 contains 20 residues. V shed 4 bases and J 0 bases; nucleotides not matched to a gene: 15. Per the germline V gene, CDR1 is LGHDT and CDR2 is YNNKEL (reference sequence). The CDR3 coding sequence is TGTGCCAGCAGCCCTTTTACATGGAGGACAGGACCCTCTGGGGCCAACGTCCTGACTTTC. This sequence encodes CASSPFTWRTGPSGANVLTF.

The chain couples TRBV24-1 to TRBJ2-3; D remains ambiguous. CDR1 is KGHDR, CDR2 SFDVKD, per germline. Deletions cut 6 bases from V and 3 bases from J, with 6 bases between. This CDR3 spans 12 amino acids. The CDR3 DNA sequence: TGTGCCACCAGTTCCTTGACAGATACGCAGTATTTT. Residues: CATSSLTDTQYF.

CDR3 nucleotide sequence: TGTGCCAGCAGCTCCTTAGAGAATGAGCAGTTCTTC. Translated: CASSSLENEQFF. This rearrangement joins TRBV5-5 to TRBJ2-1; D is uncertain. The CDR3 contains 12 residues. Trimming removed 3 bases at V and 7 bases at J, with 8 bases between. Germline V lookup: CDR1 SGHKS, CDR2 YYEKEE (reference sequence).

The V call is TRBV7-9, the J call TRBJ2-5, with 8 bases fitting TRBD2. CDR3 size: 16 residues. The junction had 11 bases not matched to a gene; V was cut back by 6 bases and J by 2 bases. The germline V gene encodes CDR1 SEHNR and CDR2 FQNEAQ (reference sequence). CDR3 coding DNA: TGTGCCAGCAGTTCACCCTGGGCGGGAGGACAAGAGACCCAGTACTTC. Encoded protein: CASSSPWAGGQETQYF.

The count of this clonotype is one. Just one base apart from a much larger clone, this may be a read error. The chain is built from TRBV14 and TRBJ2-6; possibly TRBD1 for D (5 bases). The length of the CDR3 is 13 residues. The germline CDR1 and CDR2 sequences are SGHDN and FVKESK. V was clipped by 6 bases and J by 3 bases, with 6 bases between them. This CDR3 reads CASRGDGANVLTF. The CDR3 region has the DNA TGTGCCAGCAGAGGGGATGGGGCCAACGTCCTGACTTTC.

V is TRBV7-2 and J is TRBJ2-5; tentatively, D is TRBD1 or TRBD2 (5 bases each). Deletions cut 2 bases from V and 5 bases from J, with 12 bases between. CDR1 is SGHTA and CDR2 is FQGNSA in the germline V gene. CDR3 length: 14 residues. Here the CDR3 DNA reads TGTGCCAGCAGCTTAAGTCGGGACGGGGAGACCCAGTACTTC. Protein: CASSLSRDGETQYF.

This clonotype was seen only a few times. The chain employs TRBV12-3 or TRBV12-4 and TRBJ2-3; no reliable D call. The CDR3 consists of 12 residues. Trimming took 6 bases from V and 5 from J, leaving 9 bases between them. The chain's CDR3 is CASRLMVDTQYF. CDR3 in DNA: TGTGCCAGCAGATTAATGGTAGATACGCAGTATTTT.